The clone carrying this TCR beta chain was seen a few times. This specimen belongs to a study of T cell repertoires in cytomegalovirus infection. Study as a whole: Shared public TCR beta signatures pointed to both CMV infection and a matching HLA type.

With 1 base clipped from V and 2 bases from J, the junction kept 5 bases outside the gene matches. Looked up from germline, CDR1 is SGHTA and CDR2 is FQGNSA. This CDR3 is built from 16 residues. Each CDR3 protein is one row after TCRdb ran MiXCR on the reads. The sample records approximately 700,000 distinct CDR3 sequences, roughly a third being singletons. The chain combines TRBV7-2 with TRBJ2-1; 7 bases line up with TRBD1. The sequenced material came from PBMCs. The clonotype originates from a human donor in good health (CMV status not recorded). Some clones in this sample may be carry-over from other donors' samples. CDR3 coding DNA: TGTGCCAGCAGCTTAGAGGGGGCCCGGACCTACAATGAGCAGTTCTTC. As protein: CASSLEGARTYNEQFF.